This paragraph reports one TCR beta chain. The antigen remains unidentified. CDR1 and CDR2 (germline): SEHNR, FQNEAQ (reference sequence). V was pared by 10 bases and J by 4 bases, with 20 bases between. This CDR3 contains 14 residues. Target depth was 1 in 200,000 to 1 in 1 million T cells, about 10x per clonotype. Repertoires were generated with immunoSEQ multiplex PCR, while TCRdb's copy carries only in-frame clones and drops some. The sample includes 76,000 or so clones, less than 85% of them seen just once. The data were obtained in a study of cytotoxic CD8 clonotypes in ibrutinib-treated CLL. Study as a whole: Each sample contained, on average, about 250,000 productive templates and about 88,000 productive rearrangements. Study-wide results and limits: Baseline-level clonality went beyond age-matched healthy donors and moved in step with circulating CD8+ T-cell counts. Ibrutinib response saw clonality rise, and progression saw it return toward baseline.

The receptor was isolated from a human donor with chronic lymphocytic leukemia. The sample in question was PBMCs, obtained after 24 months of ibrutinib treatment. The chain combines TRBV7-9 with TRBJ2-7; weak D call: TRBD2 (7 bases). CDR3 sequence reads: CATTRGGGFYEQYF. For the CDR3, the DNA is TGTGCCACCACCCGAGGGGGAGGGTTTTACGAGCAGTACTTC.